The 4 T cell receptor beta chains below were found in one sample sequenced in a study of blood T cell repertoires in COVID-19. The repertoire was sequenced with immunoSEQ multiplex PCR; TCRdb's copy has only in-frame clones and lacks some. The sample lists some 250,000 clones, roughly 87% occurring once. The specimen was peripheral blood. The receptors were sampled from a woman under 40 with acute or convalescent COVID-19.

The gene calls are TRBV7-3 and TRBJ2-3, with 11 bases fitting TRBD2. The CDR3 spans 16 residues. The V gene end was trimmed by 2 bases and the J gene end by 5 bases; junction bases not matched to a gene: 6. Looked up from germline, CDR1 is SGHTA and CDR2 is FQGTGA. The CDR3 DNA sequence: TGTGCCAGCAGCTTAGTAGCGGGAGGGCCTCTAGATACGCAGTATTTT. Its translation is CASSLVAGGPLDTQYF.

This clone was detected ten times or more. This rearrangement joins TRBV15 to TRBJ2-7; D is perhaps TRBD2 (6 bases). The CDR3 has 15 amino acids. Germline assignment: CDR1 LNHNV and CDR2 YYDKDF (reference sequence). V gave up 0 bases and J gave up 4 bases, with 13 bases separating them. The CDR3 here is CATSREASADYEQYF. Here the CDR3 DNA reads TGTGCCACCAGCAGAGAAGCTAGCGCCGATTACGAGCAGTACTTC.

The rearrangement joins TRBV5-1 to TRBJ2-7; 8 nucleotides align to TRBD1. The CDR3 has 14 residues. Germline V gene data show CDR1 as SGHRS and CDR2 as YFSETQ. J lost 0 bases, V lost 3 bases, and 2 bases had no gene match. This CDR3 is CASSWDRPSYEQYF. In DNA form, the CDR3 reads TGCGCCAGCAGCTGGGACAGGCCCTCCTACGAGCAGTACTTC.

The chain is built from TRBV19 and TRBJ1-1; D not resolved. CDR1 and CDR2 (germline): LNHDA, SQIVND (reference sequence). The CDR3 is 13 amino acids. Between the trimmed V and J ends, which lost 2 bases and 1 base, there was a span of 5 bases. CDR3 in DNA: TGTGCCAGTAGTATAAAGAGGAACACTGAAGCTTTCTTT. Translation gives CASSIKRNTEAFF.